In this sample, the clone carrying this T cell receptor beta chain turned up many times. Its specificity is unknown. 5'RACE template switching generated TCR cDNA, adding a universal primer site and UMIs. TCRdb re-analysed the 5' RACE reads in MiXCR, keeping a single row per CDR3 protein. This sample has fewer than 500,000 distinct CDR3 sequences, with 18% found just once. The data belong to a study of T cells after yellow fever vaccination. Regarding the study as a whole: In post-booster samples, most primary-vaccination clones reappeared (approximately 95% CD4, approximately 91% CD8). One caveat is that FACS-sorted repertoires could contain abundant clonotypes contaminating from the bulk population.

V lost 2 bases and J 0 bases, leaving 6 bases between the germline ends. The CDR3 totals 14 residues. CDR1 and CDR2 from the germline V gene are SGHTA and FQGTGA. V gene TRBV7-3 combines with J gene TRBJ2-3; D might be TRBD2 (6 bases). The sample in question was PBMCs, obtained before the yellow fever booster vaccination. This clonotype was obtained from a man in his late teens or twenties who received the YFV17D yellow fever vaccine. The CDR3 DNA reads TGTGCCAGCAGCTTAGGGACTAGCACAGATACGCAGTATTTT. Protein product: CASSLGTSTDTQYF. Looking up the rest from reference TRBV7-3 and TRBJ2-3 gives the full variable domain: GAGVSQTPSNKVTEKGKYVELRCDPISGHTALYWYRQSLGQGPEFLIYFQGTGAADDSGLPNDRFFAVRPEGSVSTLKIQRTERGDSAVYLCASSLGTSTDTQYFGPGTRLTVL.